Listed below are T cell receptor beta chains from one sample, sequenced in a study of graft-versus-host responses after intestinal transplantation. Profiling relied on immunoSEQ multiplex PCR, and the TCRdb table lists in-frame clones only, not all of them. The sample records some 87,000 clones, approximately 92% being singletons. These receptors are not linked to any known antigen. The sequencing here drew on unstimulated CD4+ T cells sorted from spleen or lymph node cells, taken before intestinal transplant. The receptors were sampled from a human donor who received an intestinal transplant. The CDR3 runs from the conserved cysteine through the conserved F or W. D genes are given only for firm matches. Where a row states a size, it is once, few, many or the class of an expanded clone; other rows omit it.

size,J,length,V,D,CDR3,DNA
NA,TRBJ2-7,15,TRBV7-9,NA,CASSSPGPGSYEQYF,TGTGCCAGCAGCTCCCCTGGTCCTGGCTCCTACGAGCAGTACTTC
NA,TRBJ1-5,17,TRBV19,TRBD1,CASSIAGQGAGNQPQHF,TGTGCCAGTAGTATTGCGGGACAGGGGGCCGGCAATCAGCCCCAGCATTTT
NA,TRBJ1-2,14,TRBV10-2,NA,CASSEGQWNYGYTF,TGCGCCAGCAGTGAGGGTCAATGGAACTATGGCTACACCTTC
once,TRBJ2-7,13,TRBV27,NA,CASSPGHLYEQYF,TGTGCCAGCAGTCCGGGACACCTCTACGAGCAGTACTTC
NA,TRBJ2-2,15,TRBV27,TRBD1,CASSRTGYMTGELFF,TGTGCCAGCAGCCGGACAGGGTACATGACCGGGGAGCTGTTTTTT
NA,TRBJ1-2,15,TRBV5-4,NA,CASSLPGPSNYGYTF,TGTGCCAGCAGCTTGCCGGGACCGAGTAACTATGGCTACACCTTC
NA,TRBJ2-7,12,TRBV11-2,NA,CASSLIRYEQYF,TGTGCCAGCAGCTTAATCAGATACGAGCAGTACTTC
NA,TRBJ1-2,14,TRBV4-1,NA,CASSQERRNYGYTF,TGCGCCAGCAGCCAAGAGAGGAGGAACTATGGCTACACCTTC
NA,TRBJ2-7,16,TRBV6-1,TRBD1,CASSEIGQGALYEQYF,TGTGCCAGCAGTGAAATAGGGCAGGGGGCGCTTTACGAGCAGTACTTC
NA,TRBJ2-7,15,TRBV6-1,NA,CASASPVRGGYEQYF,TGTGCCAGCGCTTCCCCCGTCAGGGGCGGGTACGAGCAGTACTTC
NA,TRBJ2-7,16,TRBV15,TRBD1,CATSRARQGADYEQYF,TGTGCCACCAGCAGAGCCAGACAGGGGGCGGATTACGAGCAGTACTTC
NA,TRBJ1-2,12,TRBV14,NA,CASSQVGLGYTF,TGTGCCAGCAGCCAAGTGGGACTAGGCTACACCTTC
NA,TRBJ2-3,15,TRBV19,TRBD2,CASSEGTSGTDTQYF,TGTGCCAGTAGTGAGGGGACTAGCGGCACAGATACGCAGTATTTT
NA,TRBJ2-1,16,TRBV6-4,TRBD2,CASRIPGLAGVNEQFF,TGTGCCAGCAGGATTCCGGGACTAGCGGGAGTCAATGAGCAGTTCTTC
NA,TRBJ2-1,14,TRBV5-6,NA,CASSPDVRASEQFF,TGTGCCAGCAGCCCGGACGTCAGGGCCAGTGAGCAGTTCTTC
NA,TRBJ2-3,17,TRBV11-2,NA,CASSLKPASAGPDTQYF,TGTGCCAGCAGCTTAAAGCCGGCGTCCGCGGGGCCAGATACGCAGTATTTT
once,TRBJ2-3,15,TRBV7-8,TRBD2,CASSSIGLAGDTQYF,TGTGCCAGCAGCTCGATCGGACTAGCGGGAGATACGCAGTATTTT
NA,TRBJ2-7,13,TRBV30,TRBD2,CAWRRGSGNEQYF,TGTGCCTGGAGAAGGGGAAGCGGGAACGAGCAGTACTTC
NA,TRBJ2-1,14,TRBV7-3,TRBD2,CASSLAGGYNEQFF,TGTGCCAGCAGCTTAGCGGGAGGTTACAATGAGCAGTTCTTC
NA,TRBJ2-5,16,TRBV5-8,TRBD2,CASREGTSGGQETQYF,TGTGCCAGCAGGGAAGGAACTAGCGGGGGCCAAGAGACCCAGTACTTC
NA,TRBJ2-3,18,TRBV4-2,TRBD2,CASSQDSPGLAGEDTQYF,TGTGCCAGCAGCCAAGATTCTCCGGGACTAGCGGGAGAGGATACGCAGTATTTT
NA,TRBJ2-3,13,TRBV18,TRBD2,CASSPGGEDTQYF,TGTGCCAGCTCACCAGGGGGGGAAGATACGCAGTATTTT
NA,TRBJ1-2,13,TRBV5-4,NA,CASSLAGAGGYTF,TGTGCCAGCAGCTTGGCTGGGGCGGGGGGCTACACCTTC
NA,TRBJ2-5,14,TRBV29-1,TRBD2,CSVSLAGVQETQYF,TGCAGCGTCTCACTAGCGGGAGTCCAAGAGACCCAGTACTTC
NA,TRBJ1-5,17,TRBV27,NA,CASSSNTGPVENQPQHF,TGTGCCAGCAGTTCGAATACGGGGCCAGTCGAAAATCAGCCCCAGCATTTT
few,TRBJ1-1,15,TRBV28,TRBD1,CASTIRTGMNTEAFF,TGTGCCAGCACTATTAGGACAGGGATGAACACTGAAGCTTTCTTT
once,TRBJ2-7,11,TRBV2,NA,CASSVSGEQYF,TGTGCCAGCAGTGTCAGCGGCGAGCAGTACTTC
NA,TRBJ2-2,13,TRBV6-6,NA,CASSYGGTGELFF,TGTGCCAGCAGTTACGGCGGGACCGGGGAGCTGTTTTTT
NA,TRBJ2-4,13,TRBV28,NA,CASSLLVKNIQYF,TGTGCCAGCAGTTTATTGGTCAAAAACATTCAGTACTTC
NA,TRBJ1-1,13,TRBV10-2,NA,CASSDSPTGEAFF,TGCGCCAGCAGTGACAGTCCTACGGGTGAAGCTTTCTTT
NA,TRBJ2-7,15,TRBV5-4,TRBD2,CASSLLAGDSYEQYF,TGTGCCAGCAGCTTGCTAGCGGGCGACTCCTACGAGCAGTACTTC
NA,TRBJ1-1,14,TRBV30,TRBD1,CAWDGQGVGTEAFF,TGTGCCTGGGACGGACAGGGGGTTGGCACTGAAGCTTTCTTT
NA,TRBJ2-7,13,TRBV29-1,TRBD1,CSVVGTGGFEQYF,TGCAGCGTTGTAGGGACAGGGGGCTTCGAGCAGTACTTC
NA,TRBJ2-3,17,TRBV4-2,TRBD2,CASSQDQAGGPADTQYF,TGTGCCAGCAGCCAAGATCAGGCGGGAGGGCCGGCAGATACGCAGTATTTT
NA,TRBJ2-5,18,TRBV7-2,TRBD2,CASSPGTSGLFYQETQYF,TGTGCCAGCAGCCCCGGGACTAGCGGGCTCTTTTACCAAGAGACCCAGTACTTC
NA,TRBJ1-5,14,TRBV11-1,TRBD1,CASSPGTGGQPQHF,TGTGCCAGCAGCCCCGGGACAGGGGGCCAGCCCCAGCATTTT
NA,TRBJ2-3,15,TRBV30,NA,CAWIKRGSGADTQYF,TGTGCCTGGATTAAAAGAGGGTCTGGGGCAGATACGCAGTATTTT
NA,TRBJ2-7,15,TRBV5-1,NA,CASSLVTGLNYEQYF,TGCGCCAGCAGCTTGGTGACAGGATTAAACTACGAGCAGTACTTC
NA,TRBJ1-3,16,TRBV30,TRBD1,CAWKEGGGSGGNTIYF,TGTGCCTGGAAAGAAGGGGGCGGATCGGGAGGAAACACCATATATTTT
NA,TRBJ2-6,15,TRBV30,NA,CACSVGGSGANVLTF,TGTGCCTGTTCGGTGGGAGGCTCTGGGGCCAACGTCCTGACTTTC
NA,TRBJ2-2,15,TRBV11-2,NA,CASSFLRTNTGELFF,TGTGCCAGCAGCTTTCTAAGAACGAACACCGGGGAGCTGTTTTTT
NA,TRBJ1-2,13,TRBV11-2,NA,CASSTGSRYGYTF,TGTGCCAGCAGCACAGGGTCCCGCTATGGCTACACCTTC
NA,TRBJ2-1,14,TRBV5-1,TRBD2,CASRTLAGYNEQFF,TGCGCCAGCAGGACTCTAGCGGGTTACAATGAGCAGTTCTTC
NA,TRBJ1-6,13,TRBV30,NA,CARTEGNNSPLHF,TGTGCCCGAACCGAGGGGAATAATTCACCCCTCCACTTT
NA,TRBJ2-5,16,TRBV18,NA,CASSPRGSSGLETQYF,TGTGCCAGCTCACCACGAGGTTCAAGCGGGTTAGAGACCCAGTACTTC
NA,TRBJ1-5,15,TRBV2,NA,CASSDGTLLGQPQHF,TGTGCCAGCAGCGATGGGACGCTGCTTGGTCAGCCCCAGCATTTT
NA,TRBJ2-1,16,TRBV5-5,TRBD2,CASSYLGGSSYNEQFF,TGTGCCAGCAGCTACCTCGGGGGGAGCTCCTACAATGAGCAGTTCTTC
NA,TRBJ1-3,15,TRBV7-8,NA,CASSLGATSGNTIYF,TGTGCCAGCAGCTTGGGGGCCACCTCTGGAAACACCATATATTTT
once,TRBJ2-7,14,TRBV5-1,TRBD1,CASSVWDSSYEQYF,TGCGCCAGCAGCGTCTGGGACAGCTCCTACGAGCAGTACTTC
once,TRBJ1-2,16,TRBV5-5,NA,CASSLAFGIPNYGYTF,TGTGCCAGCAGCTTGGCGTTTGGGATCCCTAACTATGGCTACACCTTC
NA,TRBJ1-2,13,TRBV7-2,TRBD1,CASSPGQVYGYTF,TGTGCCAGCAGCCCGGGACAGGTCTATGGCTACACCTTC
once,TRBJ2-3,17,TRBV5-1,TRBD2,CASSLTPLAGETDTQYF,TGCGCCAGCAGCTTGACCCCACTAGCGGGAGAAACAGATACGCAGTATTTT
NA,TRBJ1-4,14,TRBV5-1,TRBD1,CASSLGRGNEKLFF,TGCGCCAGCAGCTTGGGCAGGGGGAATGAAAAACTGTTTTTT
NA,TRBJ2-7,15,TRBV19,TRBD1,CASRAGQGGSYEQYF,TGTGCCAGTAGGGCGGGACAGGGGGGGTCCTACGAGCAGTACTTC